What follows are 14 T cell receptor beta chains derived from one specimen sequenced in a study of cytomegalovirus exposure and HLA in healthy donors. The PCR was carried out with 60 Vbeta primers and 13 Jbeta primers. Repertoires were generated with immunoSEQ multiplex PCR, while TCRdb's copy carries only in-frame clones and drops some. The sample contains tens of thousands of clones, 60% to 80% of which appear only once. The sequenced material came from PBMCs. Every receptor here comes from a woman aged 25 to 39 in good health and CMV-seropositive.

This clone occurred a few times. This rearrangement joins TRBV7-2 to TRBJ1-1; 7 nucleotides line up with TRBD1. After removal of 3 bases from V and 5 bases from J, the junction contained 9 bases not matched to a gene. The CDR3 spans 15 residues. The germline V gene encodes CDR1 SGHTA and CDR2 FQGNSA. The CDR3 sequence is CASSFRGQVGTEAFF. The DNA for the CDR3 is TGTGCCAGCAGCTTCAGAGGACAGGTCGGGACTGAAGCTTTCTTT.

J is TRBJ2-7 and V is TRBV28, with D possibly matching TRBD1 (5 bases). There are 13 residues in the CDR3. The germline V gene has CDR1 MDHEN and CDR2 SYDVKM. The V end was cut by 4 bases, the J end by 8 bases, with 15 bases between. This chain's CDR3 is CASSSRGRDKQYF. CDR3 sequence (DNA): TGTGCCAGCAGTTCAAGGGGCAGGGATAAGCAGTACTTC.

This chain joins TRBV10-1 and TRBJ2-1, with TRBD2 as a possible D gene (5 bases). The CDR3 is 15 residues long. Trimming shortened V by 5 bases and J by 6 bases, and 17 bases separated the two germline ends. The germline V gene has CDR1 WNHNN and CDR2 SYGVQD (reference sequence). The DNA of the CDR3 is TGCGCCAGCAGTTCGAGCGGACCTCCCACCAATGAGCAGTTCTTC. It specifies CASSSSGPPTNEQFF.

The CDR3 nucleotides read TGTGCCAGCTCACCAGTGCAGGGGGCAGATACGCAGTATTTT. Protein: CASSPVQGADTQYF. The chain combines TRBV18 with TRBJ2-3; 7 bases match TRBD1. This CDR3 is built from 14 residues. J gave up 4 bases and V 2 bases, and 3 bases lay outside the gene matches. Germline V gene sequence: CDR1 KGHSH, CDR2 LQKENI.

The V call is TRBV19, the J call TRBJ1-2; D not resolved. Germline-derived CDR1 and CDR2 are LNHDA and SQIVND (reference sequence). The V and J ends lost 5 bases and 2 bases respectively, with 9 bases between them. This CDR3 spans 13 amino acids. The CDR3 here is CASSYGINYGYTF. The CDR3 coding sequence is TGTGCCAGTAGTTACGGGATCAACTATGGCTACACCTTC.

This clone showed up just a few times. In DNA, the CDR3 is TGTGCCAGCAGCTTGAGCCGTAATGAGCAGTTCTTC. Translating gives CASSLSRNEQFF. The chain is built from TRBV7-2 and TRBJ2-1; no definite D call. The V gene lost 3 bases and the J gene lost 7 bases, with 7 bases spanning the gap. The CDR3 runs to 12 residues. Germline V CDR1 and CDR2: SGHTA, FQGNSA.

The chain uses TRBV20-1 and TRBJ1-1; D is unresolved. The CDR3 is 11 residues long. The V and J ends lost 3 bases and 6 bases respectively, with 8 bases between them. CDR1 is DFQATT and CDR2 is SNEGSKA in the germline V gene (reference sequence). The DNA for the CDR3 is TGCAGTGCTAGCACCAAGCCTGAAGCTTTCTTT. Its protein product is CSASTKPEAFF.

This CDR3 is CASSVTQGIVKNIQYF. The CDR3 DNA sequence: TGTGCCAGCAGTGTCACCCAGGGGATTGTCAAAAACATTCAGTACTTC. The genes are TRBV6-1 and TRBJ2-4, with D possibly being TRBD1 (6 bases). Germline V gene data show CDR1 as MNHNS and CDR2 as SASEGT. V was pared by 4 bases and J by 3 bases, with 16 bases between. This CDR3 spans 16 amino acids.

This clone was found once. This sequence joins TRBV5-8 and TRBJ2-1; a weak D match, TRBD1 (7 bases). The V end lost 4 bases, the J end lost 8 bases, and 22 bases lay between the germline ends. Germline lookup yields CDR1 SGHTS and CDR2 YDEGEE. This CDR3 comprises 16 residues. CDR3 bases: TGTGCCAGCAGCACCTCCGCGGGACAGAGATTCGATGAGCAGTTCTTC. It encodes CASSTSAGQRFDEQFF.

This rearrangement joins TRBV5-4 to TRBJ2-1, with 11 bases aligning to TRBD2. J was trimmed by 5 bases and V by 4 bases; bases with no gene match: 8. The CDR3 totals 16 residues. Germline V gene data show CDR1 as SGHNT and CDR2 as YYREEE (reference sequence). DNA for the CDR3: TGTGCCAGCAGCACCTGGACTAGCGGGCAAAACAATGAGCAGTTCTTC. This translates into CASSTWTSGQNNEQFF.

The chain recombines TRBV29-1 with TRBJ2-7; TRBD2 aligns across 7 bases. The V gene end was trimmed by 6 bases and the J gene end by 7 bases; junction bases not matched to a gene: 24. This CDR3 spans 17 amino acids. Germline CDR1 is SQVTM and CDR2 is ANQGSEA. The CDR3 spells CSVQPRVGLAAFREQYF. The CDR3 DNA reads as TGCAGCGTCCAACCCCGAGTAGGTCTAGCGGCCTTTAGGGAGCAGTACTTC.

This chain joins TRBV5-1 and TRBJ2-3, with 7 nucleotides matching TRBD1. The CDR3 is 14 residues long. CDR1 SGHRS and CDR2 YFSETQ come from the germline V gene. V lost 3 bases to trimming and J lost 1 base; unmatched junction nucleotides: 2. CDR3 protein: CASSSGGGTDTQYF. The CDR3 coding sequence is TGCGCCAGCAGCTCAGGGGGTGGCACAGATACGCAGTATTTT.

The V call is TRBV29-1, the J call TRBJ1-1, with TRBD1 as a possible D gene (6 bases). In germline, CDR1 is SQVTM, CDR2 ANQGSEA. The ends were cut back, 4 bases at V and 7 bases at J, with 16 bases in the middle. CDR3 length: 13 residues. In DNA form, the CDR3 reads TGCAGCGTTGCTGGACAGAGGCATCTTGAAGCTTTCTTT. It is translated as CSVAGQRHLEAFF.

This chain joins TRBV18 and TRBJ2-2; D is perhaps TRBD2 (6 bases). There are 15 residues in the CDR3. Trimming took 5 bases from V and 5 from J, leaving 15 bases between them. Germline V gives CDR1 KGHSH, CDR2 LQKENI. DNA of the CDR3: TGTGCCAGCTCAGAATGGCCGGGGGAGACCGGGGAGCTGTTTTTT. Protein sequence: CASSEWPGETGELFF. The full variable domain, completed using reference TRBV18 and TRBJ2-2, is NAGVMQNPRHLVRRRGQEARLRCSPMKGHSHVYWYRQLPEEGLKFMVYLQKENIIDESGMPKERFSAEFPKEGPSILRIQQVVRGDSAAYFCASSEWPGETGELFFGEGSRLTVL.